The clone carrying this T cell receptor beta chain came up once. The antigen remains undetermined. The data belong to a study of OX40 agonist ivuxolimab in advanced cancers. On the study more broadly: With a range of roughly 20 to 80, age averaged roughly 60 years, and 65% to 90% were male.

Profiled with immunoSEQ multiplex PCR; TCRdb holds only in-frame clones, not every one. The sample lists some 72,000 clones, about 90% seen once, with approximately 0.5% in the top ten. The CDR3 totals 16 residues. V gave up 4 bases and J gave up 5 bases; unmatched junction bases: 5. CDR1 is SGHTA and CDR2 is FQGTGA in the germline V gene. Autoimmune disease history or systemic immunosuppression led to patient exclusion. Whole-study results and caveats: Partial responders dosed at 0.1-3.0 mg/kg displayed clonal expansion ranking among the lowest.

Sequencing used CD4+ or CD8+ T cells sorted from blood, obtained in a trial of the OX40 agonist ivuxolimab. The genes are TRBV7-3 and TRBJ2-5, with 15 nucleotides matching TRBD2. This clonotype originated in an adult with an advanced solid tumor such as melanoma, head and neck, liver or kidney cancer. The CDR3 loop reads CASSWGLAGGGETQYF. In nucleotides, the CDR3 is TGTGCCAGCAGCTGGGGACTAGCGGGAGGAGGGGAGACCCAGTACTTC.